Listed here is a single T cell receptor beta chain. Its specificity is not known. The data were taken from a study of vaccination and CD4 T cells after COVID-19. Study as a whole: Blood was drawn a median roughly 79 days post second dose, range 14 to 241.

Germline loops: CDR1 SGHTS, CDR2 YDEGEE. V was clipped by 4 bases and J by 4 bases, with 14 bases between them. CDR3 size: 14 residues. The Oncomine TCR Beta short-read assay was applied to DNA of cultured CD4+ T cells. Using its own MiXCR run on the PCR reads, TCRdb lists one record per CDR3 protein. The sample gives roughly 20,000 distinct CDR3 sequences, 62% of which show up once; 23% is in the top ten. Stated treatment: approximately 10-day PBMC culture with coronavirus spike peptide pools or control peptides (ViraFEST assay). The clonotype was recovered from a human donor who received a COVID-19 vaccine. The sequencing used CD4+ T cells from blood, cultured in vitro, collected before SARS-CoV-2 vaccination. The chain is built from TRBV5-8 and TRBJ1-1; weak D call: TRBD1 (6 bases). DNA for the CDR3: TGTGCCAGCAGCGGAGGGGGGTGGGCCACTGAAGCTTTCTTT. Protein sequence: CASSGGGWATEAFF.